This section outlines one TCR beta chain sequence together with its context. The sample belongs to a study of OX40 agonist ivuxolimab in advanced cancers. The wider study: Ivuxolimab was administered intravenously to patients at 0.01 to 10 mg/kg every 2 weeks. Patients in dose escalation had liver, melanoma, kidney or head and neck cancers.

The cohort excluded patients with autoimmune disease history or systemic immunosuppression. Blood sampling took place at baseline, cycle 4 day 1, and cycle 7 day 1. The repertoire was sequenced with immunoSEQ multiplex PCR; TCRdb's copy has only in-frame clones and lacks some. The sample holds around 94,000 clones, 92% seen once. The TCR sequence derives from an adult with an advanced solid tumor such as melanoma, head and neck, liver or kidney cancer. This specimen consisted of CD4+ or CD8+ T cells sorted from blood, obtained in a trial of the OX40 agonist ivuxolimab.

CDR3 residues: CASSLSQGGAYEQYF. The CDR3 DNA reads TGTGCCAGCAGCTTAAGCCAGGGAGGCGCCTACGAGCAGTACTTC. The chain uses TRBV13 and TRBJ2-7; D is possibly TRBD2 (6 bases). The V end lost 2 bases, the J end lost 2 bases, and 13 bases lay between the germline ends. The length of the CDR3 is 15 residues. CDR1 PRHDT and CDR2 FYEKMQ come from the germline V gene (reference sequence).